Given below is one T cell receptor beta chain in context. Its specificity is unknown. CDR1 and CDR2 (germline): KGHSH, LQKENI. This CDR3 has 15 amino acids. J was trimmed by 10 bases and V by 4 bases; bases with no gene match: 10. These data are taken from a study of cytomegalovirus exposure and HLA in healthy donors. The PCR contained 60 Vbeta and 13 Jbeta primers. The table came from immunoSEQ multiplex PCR; TCRdb's copy has only in-frame clones and leaves some out. The table includes around 170,000 clones, 82% detected once. Whole-study findings and limits: In most subjects, TCR beta sequences reportedly gave accurate predictions of HLA-A and HLA-B alleles. It was reportedly the case that the classifier diagnosed cytomegalovirus status with high specificity and sensitivity. A missense variant in DCLRE1C was later tied to TCR beta V- and J-gene trimming.

Donors sampled were nominally healthy, though unrecorded immune exposures were likely. Material: PBMCs. This clonotype was sampled from a woman younger than 30 in good health and CMV-seronegative. V is TRBV18 and J is TRBJ1-6; 7 bases align to TRBD1. CDR3 in amino acids: CASSRSTGLGSPLHF. As DNA, the CDR3 is TGTGCCAGCTCACGTTCGACAGGGCTGGGATCACCCCTCCACTTT.